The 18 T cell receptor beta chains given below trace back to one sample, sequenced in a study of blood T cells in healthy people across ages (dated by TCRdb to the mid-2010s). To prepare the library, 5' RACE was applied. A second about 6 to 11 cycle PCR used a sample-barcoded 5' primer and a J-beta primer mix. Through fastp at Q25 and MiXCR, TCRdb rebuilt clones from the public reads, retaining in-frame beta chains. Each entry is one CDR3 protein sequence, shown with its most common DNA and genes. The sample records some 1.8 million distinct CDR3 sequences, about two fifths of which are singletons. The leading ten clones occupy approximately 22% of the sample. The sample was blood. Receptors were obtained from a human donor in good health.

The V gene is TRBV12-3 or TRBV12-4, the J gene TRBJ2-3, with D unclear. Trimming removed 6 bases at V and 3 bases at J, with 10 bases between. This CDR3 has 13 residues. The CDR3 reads CASRLSRTDTQYF. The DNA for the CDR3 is TGTGCCAGCAGGCTAAGTCGAACAGATACGCAGTATTTT.

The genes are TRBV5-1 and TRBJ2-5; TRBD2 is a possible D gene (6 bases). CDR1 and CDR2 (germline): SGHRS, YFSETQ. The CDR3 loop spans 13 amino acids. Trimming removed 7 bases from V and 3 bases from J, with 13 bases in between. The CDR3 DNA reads TGCGCCAGCGCCAGGACGGGAGAAGAGACCCAGTACTTC. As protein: CASARTGEETQYF.

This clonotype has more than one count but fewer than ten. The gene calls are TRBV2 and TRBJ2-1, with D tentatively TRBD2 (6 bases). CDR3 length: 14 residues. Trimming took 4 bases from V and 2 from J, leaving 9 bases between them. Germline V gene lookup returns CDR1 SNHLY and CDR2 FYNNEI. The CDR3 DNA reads TGTGCCAGCAGTGCGACTAGGGCCTACAATGAGCAGTTCTTC. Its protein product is CASSATRAYNEQFF.

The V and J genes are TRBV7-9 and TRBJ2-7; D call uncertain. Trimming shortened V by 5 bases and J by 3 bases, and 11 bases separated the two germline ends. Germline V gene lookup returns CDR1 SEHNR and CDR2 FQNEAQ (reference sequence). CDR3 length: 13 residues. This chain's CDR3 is CASSVSGLYEQYF. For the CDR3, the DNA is TGTGCCAGCAGCGTAAGTGGGCTCTACGAGCAGTACTTC.

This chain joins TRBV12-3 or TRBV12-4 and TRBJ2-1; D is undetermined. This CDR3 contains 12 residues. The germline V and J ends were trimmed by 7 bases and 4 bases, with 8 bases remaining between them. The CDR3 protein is CASTSAYNEQFF. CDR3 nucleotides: TGTGCCAGCACAAGCGCTTACAATGAGCAGTTCTTC.

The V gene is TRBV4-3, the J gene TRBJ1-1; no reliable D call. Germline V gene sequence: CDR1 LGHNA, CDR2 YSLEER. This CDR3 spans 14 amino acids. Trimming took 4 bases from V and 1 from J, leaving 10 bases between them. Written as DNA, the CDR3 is TGCGCCAGCAGCCGGGAGGACGGGAACACTGAAGCTTTCTTT. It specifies CASSREDGNTEAFF.

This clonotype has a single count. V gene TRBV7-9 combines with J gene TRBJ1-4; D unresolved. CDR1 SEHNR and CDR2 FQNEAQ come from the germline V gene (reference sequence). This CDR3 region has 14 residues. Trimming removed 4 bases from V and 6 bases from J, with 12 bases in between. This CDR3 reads CASSSLSIDEKLFF. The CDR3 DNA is TGTGCCAGCAGCTCTCTAAGTATTGATGAAAAACTGTTTTTT.

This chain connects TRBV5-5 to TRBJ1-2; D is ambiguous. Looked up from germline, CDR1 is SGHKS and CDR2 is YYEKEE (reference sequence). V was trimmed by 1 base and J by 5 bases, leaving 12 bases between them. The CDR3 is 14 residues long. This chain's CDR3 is CASSLLGFGYGYTF. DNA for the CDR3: TGTGCCAGCAGCTTGTTAGGGTTTGGGTATGGCTACACCTTC.

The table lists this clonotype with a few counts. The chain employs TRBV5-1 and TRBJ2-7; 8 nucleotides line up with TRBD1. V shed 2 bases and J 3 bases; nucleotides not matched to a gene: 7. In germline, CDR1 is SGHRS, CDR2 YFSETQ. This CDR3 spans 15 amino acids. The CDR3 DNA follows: TGCGCCAGCAGCTTCGGACAGGGAATCGTCTACGAGCAGTACTTC. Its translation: CASSFGQGIVYEQYF.

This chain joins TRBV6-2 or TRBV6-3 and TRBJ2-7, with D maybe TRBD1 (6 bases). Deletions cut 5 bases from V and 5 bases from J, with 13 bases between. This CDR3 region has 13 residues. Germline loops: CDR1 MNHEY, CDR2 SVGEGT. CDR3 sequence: CASSSRGRDEQYF. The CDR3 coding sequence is TGTGCCAGCAGTAGCAGGGGCAGAGACGAGCAGTACTTC.

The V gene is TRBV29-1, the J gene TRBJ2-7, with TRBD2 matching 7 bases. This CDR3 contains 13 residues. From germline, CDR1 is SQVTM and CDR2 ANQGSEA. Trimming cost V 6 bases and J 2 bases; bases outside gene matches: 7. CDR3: CSVHTGTTYEQYF. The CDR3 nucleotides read TGCAGCGTACACACCGGGACTACCTACGAGCAGTACTTC.

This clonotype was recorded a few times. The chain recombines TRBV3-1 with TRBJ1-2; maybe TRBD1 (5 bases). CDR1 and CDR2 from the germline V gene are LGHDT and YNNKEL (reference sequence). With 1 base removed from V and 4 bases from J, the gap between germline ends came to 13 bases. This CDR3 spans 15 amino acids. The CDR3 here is CASSQGQGWIYGYTF. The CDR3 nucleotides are TGTGCCAGCAGCCAAGGGCAGGGATGGATCTATGGCTACACCTTC. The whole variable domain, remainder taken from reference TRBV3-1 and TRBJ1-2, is DTAVSQTPKYLVTQMGNDKSIKCEQNLGHDTMYWYKQDSKKFLKIMFSYNNKELIINETVPNRFSPKSPDKAHLNLHINSLELGDSAVYFCASSQGQGWIYGYTFGSGTRLTVV.

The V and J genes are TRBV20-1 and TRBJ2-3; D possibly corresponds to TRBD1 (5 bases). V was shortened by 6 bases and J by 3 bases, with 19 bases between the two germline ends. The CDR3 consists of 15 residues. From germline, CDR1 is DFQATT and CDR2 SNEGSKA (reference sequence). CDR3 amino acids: CSALDNLVLTDTQYF. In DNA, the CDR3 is TGCAGTGCCCTGGACAACCTTGTCCTAACAGATACGCAGTATTTT.

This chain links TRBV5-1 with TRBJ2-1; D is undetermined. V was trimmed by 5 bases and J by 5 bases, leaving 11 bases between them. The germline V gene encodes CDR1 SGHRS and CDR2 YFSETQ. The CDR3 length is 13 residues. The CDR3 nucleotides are TGCGCCAGCAGAGGCCAAGGGCACAATGAGCAGTTCTTC. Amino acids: CASRGQGHNEQFF.

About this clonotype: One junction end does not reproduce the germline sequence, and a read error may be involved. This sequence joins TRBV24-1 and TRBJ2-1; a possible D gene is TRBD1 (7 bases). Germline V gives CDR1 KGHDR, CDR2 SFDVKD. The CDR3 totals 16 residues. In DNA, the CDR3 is TGTGCCACCGCTGCGGGACAGCGAGACTTCAACAACGAGCAGTTCTTC. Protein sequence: CATAAGQRDFNNEQFF.

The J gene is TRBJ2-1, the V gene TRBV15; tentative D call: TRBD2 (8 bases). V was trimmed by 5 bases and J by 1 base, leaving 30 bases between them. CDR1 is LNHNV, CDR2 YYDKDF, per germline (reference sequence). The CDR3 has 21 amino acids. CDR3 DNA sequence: TGTGCCACCAGCCTCCCGGAGGGGGCTAGCGGGTCGTCGTTGTCCTACAATGAGCAGTTCTTC. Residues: CATSLPEGASGSSLSYNEQFF.

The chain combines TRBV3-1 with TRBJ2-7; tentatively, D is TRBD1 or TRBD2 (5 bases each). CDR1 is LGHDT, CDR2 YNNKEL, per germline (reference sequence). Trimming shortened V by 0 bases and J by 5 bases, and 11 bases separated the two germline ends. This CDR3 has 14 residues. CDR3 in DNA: TGTGCCAGCAGCCAAGAGGGACCTTGGGACGAGCAGTACTTC. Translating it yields CASSQEGPWDEQYF.

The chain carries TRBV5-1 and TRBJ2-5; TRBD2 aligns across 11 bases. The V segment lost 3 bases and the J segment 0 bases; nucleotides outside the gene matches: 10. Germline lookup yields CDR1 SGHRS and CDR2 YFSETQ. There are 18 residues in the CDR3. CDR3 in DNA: TGCGCCAGCAGCTGGGGTCTAGCGGGGGGTTCCTACCAAGAGACCCAGTACTTC. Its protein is CASSWGLAGGSYQETQYF.